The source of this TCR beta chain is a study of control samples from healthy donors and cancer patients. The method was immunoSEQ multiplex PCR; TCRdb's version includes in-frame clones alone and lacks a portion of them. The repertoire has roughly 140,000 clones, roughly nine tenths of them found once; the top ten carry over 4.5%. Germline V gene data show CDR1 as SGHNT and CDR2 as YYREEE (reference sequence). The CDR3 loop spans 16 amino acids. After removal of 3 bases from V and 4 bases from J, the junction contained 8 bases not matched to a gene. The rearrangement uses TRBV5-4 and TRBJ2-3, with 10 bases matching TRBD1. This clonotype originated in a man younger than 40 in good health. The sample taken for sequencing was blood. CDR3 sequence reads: CASSSSETGGADTQYF. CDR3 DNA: TGTGCCAGCAGCTCCTCCGAGACAGGGGGCGCAGATACGCAGTATTTT.